What follows are 15 T cell receptor beta chains derived from one specimen sequenced in a study of identical twins. TCRdb re-called the 5' RACE reads through MiXCR, storing one row per CDR3 protein. The sample lists some 1,600,000 distinct CDR3 sequences, about 31% occurring once. Specimen: cord blood. All receptors derive from a newborn girl in good health.

The genes are TRBV9 and TRBJ2-1; unclear D gene. The CDR3 sequence is 12 residues long. Germline V CDR1 and CDR2: SGDLS, YYNGEE. With 6 bases removed from V and 6 bases from J, the gap between germline ends came to 10 bases. In DNA form, the CDR3 reads TGTGCCAGCAACGAGGCAATCAATGAGCAGTTCTTC. Protein sequence: CASNEAINEQFF.

This chain links TRBV3-1 with TRBJ1-1; no definite D call. Germline V gives CDR1 LGHDT, CDR2 YNNKEL (reference sequence). CDR3 length equals 17 residues. V lost 3 bases, J lost 0 bases, and 17 bases lay in between. For the CDR3, the DNA is TGTGCCAGCAGCCACTGGCTCGGTCTAGACATGAACACTGAAGCTTTCTTT. It is translated as CASSHWLGLDMNTEAFF.

This clonotype was observed a few times. The chain combines TRBV9 with TRBJ1-2; 8 bases match TRBD1. This CDR3 comprises 13 residues. Germline CDR1 and CDR2: SGDLS and YYNGEE. The junction had 8 bases not matched to a gene; V was cut back by 0 bases and J by 13 bases. The CDR3 sequence is CASSVDLGGQGTF. In nucleotides, the CDR3 is TGTGCCAGCAGCGTAGACTTGGGCGGACAGGGCACCTTC. The full variable domain, with the rest looked up from reference TRBV9 and TRBJ1-2, is DSGVTQTPKHLITATGQRVTLRCSPRSGDLSVYWYQQSLDQGLQFLIQYYNGEERAKGNILERFSAQQFPDLHSELNLSSLELGDSALYFCASSVDLGGQGTFGSGTRLTVV.

The CDR3 coding sequence is TGTGCCAGCAGCCAACGCCCGTTCACAGATACGCAGTATTTT. This gives the protein CASSQRPFTDTQYF. V usage is TRBV14 and J usage is TRBJ2-3, with D hard to call. CDR3 length: 14 residues. The germline V and J ends were trimmed by 2 bases and 2 bases, with 8 bases remaining between them. CDR1 is SGHDN and CDR2 is FVKESK in the germline V gene.

Written as DNA, the CDR3 is TGTGCCAGCACCCGTGGTCCGGGGGACACAGATACGCAGTATTTT. Its translation: CASTRGPGDTDTQYF. J is TRBJ2-3 and V is TRBV9; possibly TRBD2 for D (6 bases). V was cut by 6 bases and J by 2 bases, with 16 bases left in between. The CDR3 contains 15 residues. The germline CDR1 and CDR2 sequences are SGDLS and YYNGEE.

This clonotype has more than one count but fewer than ten. The chain couples TRBV2 to TRBJ2-1; D possibly corresponds to TRBD2 (6 bases). Looked up from germline, CDR1 is SNHLY and CDR2 is FYNNEI. With 7 bases removed from V and 6 bases from J, the gap between germline ends came to 13 bases. The CDR3 consists of 13 residues. CDR3 coding DNA: TGTGCCAGCAACTCGGTGGGGGGCAATGAGCAGTTCTTC. It codes for CASNSVGGNEQFF.

This rearrangement joins TRBV27 to TRBJ1-1; a weak D match, TRBD1 (5 bases). The CDR3 is 15 residues long. In germline, CDR1 is MNHEY, CDR2 SMNVEV (reference sequence). The V and J ends lost 5 bases and 5 bases respectively, with 18 bases between them. CDR3 in DNA: TGTGCCAGCAGTAGCTTAACTCAGGGAGGGACTGAAGCTTTCTTT. It codes for CASSSLTQGGTEAFF.

This clonotype was counted a few times. The chain has TRBV7-9 and TRBJ1-1; 8 bases line up with TRBD1. Per germline, CDR1 SEHNR and CDR2 FQNEAQ (reference sequence). CDR3 length: 14 residues. J was trimmed by 5 bases and V by 5 bases; bases with no gene match: 7. CDR3 protein: CASSVQGGRTEAFF. The DNA for the CDR3 is TGTGCCAGCAGCGTACAGGGGGGTAGGACTGAAGCTTTCTTT. Full variable domain (rest looked up from reference TRBV7-9 and TRBJ1-1): DTGVSQNPRHKITKRGQNVTFRCDPISEHNRLYWYRQTLGQGPEFLTYFQNEAQLEKSRLLSDRFSAERPKGSFSTLEIQRTEQGDSAMYLCASSVQGGRTEAFFGQGTRLTVV.

The rearrangement links TRBV4-2 to TRBJ2-7, with 8 bases aligning to TRBD2. This CDR3 is 15 amino acids long. J was trimmed by 7 bases and V by 6 bases; bases with no gene match: 14. Germline lookup yields CDR1 LGHNA and CDR2 YNFKEQ. The CDR3 reads CASRSRREGYNEQYF. The CDR3 DNA follows: TGTGCCAGCAGATCTCGCCGGGAGGGTTACAATGAGCAGTACTTC.

The chain links TRBV25-1 to TRBJ2-7, with 12 bases matching TRBD2. This CDR3 comprises 17 residues. The germline CDR1 and CDR2 sequences are MGHDK and SYGVNS. The ends lost 1 base at V and 7 bases at J; junction bases unmatched: 11. CDR3 nucleotides: TGTGCCAGCAGTGAATCGACTAGCGGGAGCTCCTACAATGAGCAGTACTTC. This sequence encodes CASSESTSGSSYNEQYF.

This clonotype showed up just a few times. The genes are TRBV7-9 and TRBJ2-7; the match to TRBD1 covers 7 bases. V lost 2 bases to trimming and J lost 3 bases; unmatched junction nucleotides: 16. The CDR3 consists of 18 residues. The germline CDR1 and CDR2 sequences are SEHNR and FQNEAQ (reference sequence). The CDR3 DNA reads TGTGCCAGCAGCTTATCTCACCGATCCGACAGGGTCAGCTACGAGCAGTACTTC. Protein product: CASSLSHRSDRVSYEQYF.

The chain carries TRBV30 and TRBJ1-2; 11 nucleotides match TRBD1. V lost 8 bases, J lost 9 bases, and 14 bases stayed unmatched. From germline, CDR1 is GTSNPN and CDR2 SVGIG (reference sequence). The CDR3 runs to 14 residues. The CDR3 DNA follows: TGTGCCGCAAAAGAGGGACAGGGGGAGGATCGCTACACCTTC. Translated: CAAKEGQGEDRYTF.

This clonotype showed up just a few times. The gene calls are TRBV29-1 and TRBJ1-2; 8 positions match TRBD1. The CDR3 has 15 amino acids. The V and J ends lost 0 bases and 1 base, in that order; junction bases with no gene match: 4. CDR1 and CDR2 from the germline V gene are SQVTM and ANQGSEA. DNA of the CDR3: TGCAGCGTTGAAGATCCGGGACAGGTTAACTATGGCTACACCTTC. This sequence encodes CSVEDPGQVNYGYTF.

This clonotype has just a few counts. The chain joins TRBV16 to TRBJ2-2; D unresolved. V lost 1 base, J lost 7 bases, and 4 bases lay in between. The CDR3 contains 12 residues. Germline CDR1 and CDR2: KGHSY and FQNENV. The CDR3 DNA sequence: TGTGCCAGCAGCCAATTAGTCGGGGAGCTGTTTTTT. This translates into CASSQLVGELFF.

The chain employs TRBV7-6 and TRBJ2-7, with TRBD1 identical over 9 bases. V lost 0 bases, J lost 6 bases, and 9 bases stayed unmatched. CDR1 is SGHVS and CDR2 is FNYEAQ in the germline V gene. The CDR3 contains 16 residues. The CDR3 loop reads CASSLAVGTGNSEQYF. CDR3 nucleotides: TGTGCCAGCAGCTTAGCGGTGGGGACAGGGAACTCCGAGCAGTACTTC.